The rows below give T cell receptor beta chains drawn from one sample of a study of T cells in Graves' hyperthyroidism and ophthalmopathy. Each CDR3 protein gets one entry after TCRdb re-called the multiplex PCR reads with MiXCR. The sample lists about 52,000 distinct CDR3 sequences, less than 50% occurring once. Sequenced: blood. The receptors derive from a woman between 45 and 60 years old with Graves' ophthalmopathy. Both conserved end residues are trimmed from each CDR3. Each record gives: J gene, V gene, CDR3 protein.

J gene: TRBJ2-3; V gene: TRBV27; CDR3 protein: ASTGQESSTDTQY
J gene: TRBJ2-1; V gene: TRBV9; CDR3 protein: ASSVGLAGYNEQF
J gene: TRBJ2-5; V gene: TRBV24-1; CDR3 protein: ATSDRTGGGRETQY
J gene: TRBJ1-5; V gene: TRBV19; CDR3 protein: ASSIRIEQPQH
J gene: TRBJ2-5; V gene: TRBV5-5; CDR3 protein: ASSWGLAGGTDQETQY
J gene: TRBJ2-6; V gene: TRBV12-3/TRBV12-4; CDR3 protein: ASSFAVLTRSGANVLT
J gene: TRBJ2-7; V gene: TRBV19; CDR3 protein: ASSMDLAYEQY
J gene: TRBJ1-4; V gene: TRBV19; CDR3 protein: ASSTNYRATNEKLF
J gene: TRBJ1-2; V gene: TRBV10-3; CDR3 protein: AISELKGGGYT
J gene: TRBJ2-5; V gene: TRBV7-2; CDR3 protein: ASSGGRETQY
J gene: TRBJ2-5; V gene: TRBV7-2; CDR3 protein: ASSLELAGGLQETQY
J gene: TRBJ2-5; V gene: TRBV29-1; CDR3 protein: SVVRGTETQY
J gene: TRBJ2-5; V gene: TRBV29-1; CDR3 protein: SVDGQGRETQY
J gene: TRBJ1-2; V gene: TRBV25-1; CDR3 protein: ASSLATGGDGYT
J gene: TRBJ2-7; V gene: TRBV3-1; CDR3 protein: ASSPGTGYEQY
J gene: TRBJ2-7; V gene: TRBV7-6; CDR3 protein: ASSRDAGDGGYEQY
J gene: TRBJ2-1; V gene: TRBV9; CDR3 protein: ASSVGRVQGEQF
J gene: TRBJ2-3; V gene: TRBV10-3; CDR3 protein: AISSGADTQY
J gene: TRBJ2-5; V gene: TRBV5-1; CDR3 protein: ASSAGQGETQY
J gene: TRBJ2-7; V gene: TRBV6-5; CDR3 protein: ASSYSGTGPSYEQY
J gene: TRBJ1-3; V gene: TRBV5-1; CDR3 protein: ASSLIGSSGNTMY
J gene: TRBJ1-5; V gene: TRBV3-2; CDR3 protein: ASSQDTNNQPQH
J gene: TRBJ1-1; V gene: TRBV24-1; CDR3 protein: ATPTDGPEAF
J gene: TRBJ2-7; V gene: TRBV10-2; CDR3 protein: ASSPADPPEQY
J gene: TRBJ1-1; V gene: TRBV4-1; CDR3 protein: ASSQNRGGNTEAF
J gene: TRBJ2-7; V gene: TRBV10-2; CDR3 protein: ASSPGTGGYEQY
J gene: TRBJ1-1; V gene: TRBV4-1; CDR3 protein: ASSQGVRGLGTEAF
J gene: TRBJ1-2; V gene: TRBV25-1; CDR3 protein: ASGQGIDGYT
J gene: TRBJ2-7; V gene: TRBV7-9; CDR3 protein: ASSQAQTSGSYEQY
J gene: TRBJ1-1; V gene: TRBV2; CDR3 protein: ASLPGGDTEAF
J gene: TRBJ2-1; V gene: TRBV7-9; CDR3 protein: ASSPPLGGLNNEQF
J gene: TRBJ2-5; V gene: TRBV6-1; CDR3 protein: ASSALQGPPKETQY
J gene: TRBJ1-5; V gene: TRBV28; CDR3 protein: ASSLSDQPQH